This paragraph reports one TCR beta chain. The antigen is not known. The sample comes from a study of T cell responses to AZD1222 COVID-19 vaccine. The study's findings and limits: Baseline seropositivity occurred in only six or seven AZD1222 recipients. The study reported that nearly half of spike-specific TCRs target unmutated variant regions. Spike-wide coverage was observed for vaccine-associated CD4 TCRs, with dominant responses at 160-218 and 743-854.

Here immunoSEQ multiplex PCR was the method, and the copy in TCRdb shows in-frame clones only, minus some. The sample includes 45,000 to 55,000 clones, 84% of them seen just once. This TCR was sampled from an adult in good health. Sequenced material: peripheral blood, taken on day 0 of AZD1222 vaccination.

As DNA, the CDR3 is TGTGCCAGCAGCACTTTGGAGGGTGAGCGCCAGCCCCAGCATTTT. This translates into CASSTLEGERQPQHF. J is TRBJ1-5 and V is TRBV7-2, with D hard to call. Germline lookup yields CDR1 SGHTA and CDR2 FQGNSA. V was clipped by 5 bases and J by 7 bases, with 18 bases between them. The CDR3 runs to 15 residues.